The clone carrying this TCR beta chain was counted only a few times. The antigen remains unidentified. The sample is drawn from a study of CD8 T cells in ankylosing spondylitis. Germline lookup yields CDR1 GTSNPN and CDR2 SVGIG (reference sequence). The CDR3 consists of 11 residues. Study-level findings and limits: Those disease-linked clones were CD8+; they were also relatively rare in peripheral blood. Seemingly distinctive of ankylosing spondylitis blood was a TCR beta motif formed by eight highly homologous variants.

TCRdb called the 5' RACE reads again in MiXCR, with one record for every CDR3 protein. This sample has about 250,000 distinct CDR3 sequences; roughly 8% occur once, and the top ten carry 4% to 5.5%. V is TRBV30 and J is TRBJ2-3; tentative D call: TRBD1 (6 bases). Source material: blood, either unsorted or a sorted T cell fraction (not recorded which). The TCR originated in a female donor with ankylosing spondylitis or in good health (not recorded which). This chain's CDR3 is CASGHQVTQYF. The CDR3 region has the DNA TGTGCTTCGGGACACCAAGTAACGCAGTATTTT. Filled out from reference TRBV30 and TRBJ2-3, the complete variable domain reads SQTIHQWPATLVQPVGSPLSLECTVEGTSNPNLYWYRQAAGRGLQLLFYSVGIGQISSEVPQNLSASRPQDRQFILSSKKLLLSDSGFYLCASGHQVTQYFGPGTRLTVL.